These T cell receptor beta chains were read from a single sample in a study of radiation and T cells in renal cell carcinoma. Generated by immunoSEQ multiplex PCR, the TCRdb table keeps only in-frame clones and is missing some. The data contain around 60,000 clones, around 80% of them singletons. This specimen was blood, taken from a patient whose treatment included radiotherapy and nephrectomy. Receptor source: a man aged 55 to 70 with renal cell carcinoma. CDR3s include the opening cysteine and the closing phenylalanine or tryptophan. Fields, in order: D gene, CDR3 length, V gene, J gene, CDR3 protein, CDR3 DNA. A D gene is named only where the DNA matches it firmly.

d_call: -
cdr3_length: 14
v_call: TRBV7-2
j_call: TRBJ2-7
cdr3_aa: CASSSPSGAYEQYF
cdr3_nt: TGTGCCAGCAGCTCCCCCTCAGGGGCCTACGAGCAGTACTTC

d_call: -
cdr3_length: 15
v_call: TRBV6-1
j_call: TRBJ1-1
cdr3_aa: CASSEYRGRGTEAFF
cdr3_nt: TGTGCCAGCAGTGAATATCGGGGGCGAGGGACTGAAGCTTTCTTT

d_call: TRBD2
cdr3_length: 15
v_call: TRBV10-3
j_call: TRBJ2-5
cdr3_aa: CAISGERGIQETQYF
cdr3_nt: TGTGCCATCAGTGGTGAGCGGGGGATCCAAGAGACCCAGTACTTC

d_call: -
cdr3_length: 14
v_call: TRBV11-2
j_call: TRBJ1-3
cdr3_aa: CASNTGTSGNTIYF
cdr3_nt: TGTGCCAGCAACACAGGGACCTCTGGAAACACCATATATTTT

d_call: -
cdr3_length: 18
v_call: TRBV4-3
j_call: TRBJ2-3
cdr3_aa: CASSHYKVGGTGTDTQYF
cdr3_nt: TGCGCCAGCAGCCACTACAAGGTCGGAGGGACGGGGACAGATACGCAGTATTTT

d_call: -
cdr3_length: 16
v_call: TRBV7-9
j_call: TRBJ2-1
cdr3_aa: CASRPRGLSTAHEQFF
cdr3_nt: TGTGCCAGCAGGCCCCGTGGACTTTCGACAGCGCATGAGCAGTTCTTC

d_call: TRBD1
cdr3_length: 14
v_call: TRBV5-1
j_call: TRBJ1-1
cdr3_aa: CASQTGGSGTEAFF
cdr3_nt: TGCGCCAGCCAAACAGGGGGCTCGGGGACTGAAGCTTTCTTT

d_call: -
cdr3_length: 11
v_call: TRBV6-1
j_call: TRBJ2-5
cdr3_aa: CAVRGVETQYF
cdr3_nt: TGTGCCGTCAGGGGGGTGGAGACCCAGTACTTC

d_call: TRBD1
cdr3_length: 13
v_call: TRBV29-1
j_call: TRBJ2-3
cdr3_aa: CSVEGQGADTQYF
cdr3_nt: TGCAGCGTTGAAGGGCAGGGGGCAGATACGCAGTATTTT

d_call: TRBD1
cdr3_length: 14
v_call: TRBV10-3
j_call: TRBJ2-1
cdr3_aa: CAISEGQGYNEQFF
cdr3_nt: TGTGCCATCAGTGAAGGACAGGGGTACAATGAGCAGTTCTTC

d_call: -
cdr3_length: 14
v_call: TRBV5-1
j_call: TRBJ1-3
cdr3_aa: CASSFMGSGNTIYF
cdr3_nt: TGCGCCAGCAGCTTCATGGGTTCTGGAAACACCATATATTTT

d_call: TRBD2
cdr3_length: 16
v_call: TRBV10-3
j_call: TRBJ2-5
cdr3_aa: CAISEEGLAVQETQYF
cdr3_nt: TGTGCCATCAGTGAAGAGGGACTAGCGGTCCAAGAGACCCAGTACTTC

d_call: -
cdr3_length: 13
v_call: TRBV7-8
j_call: TRBJ1-5
cdr3_aa: CASSHYSNQPQHF
cdr3_nt: TGTGCCAGCAGCCATTATAGCAATCAGCCCCAGCATTTT

d_call: -
cdr3_length: 14
v_call: TRBV11-2
j_call: TRBJ2-6
cdr3_aa: CASSRAGGANVLTF
cdr3_nt: TGTGCCAGCAGCAGGGCGGGCGGGGCCAACGTCCTGACTTTC

d_call: -
cdr3_length: 14
v_call: TRBV7-9
j_call: TRBJ2-2
cdr3_aa: CASSSNTDTGELFF
cdr3_nt: TGTGCCAGCAGCTCAAATACGGATACCGGGGAGCTGTTTTTT